This T cell receptor beta chain stems from a study of Ad26.COV2.S vaccination and SARS-CoV-2 variants. Treatment denoted: over 15 received Ad26.COV2.S at low or high dose, single or two shots; several received placebo; per-sample allocation not given. Samples were taken on day 63 after the first vaccine or placebo injection. The V gene end was trimmed by 4 bases and the J gene end by 0 bases; junction bases not matched to a gene: 4. Germline assignment: CDR1 SEHNR and CDR2 FQNEAQ (reference sequence). The CDR3 length is 16 residues. This table comes from immunoSEQ multiplex PCR, and its TCRdb copy is limited to in-frame clones, with some not included. The data contain 300,000 to 350,000 clones, roughly 90% of them singletons.

The chain joins TRBV7-9 to TRBJ1-5, with TRBD1 matching over 9 bases. The source was peripheral blood, collected in a trial of Ad26.COV2.S vaccine versus placebo. The TCR sequence derives from a person between 18 and 60 years old who received the Ad26.COV2.S COVID-19 vaccine or a placebo. The CDR3 region is CASSSGTGYSNQPQHF. The CDR3 region has the DNA TGTGCCAGCAGCTCCGGGACAGGGTATAGCAATCAGCCCCAGCATTTT.